These 22 T cell receptor beta chains share one sample of origin, sequenced in a study of T cell changes during pregnancy in multiple sclerosis. Libraries were prepared by immunoSEQ multiplex PCR; TCRdb keeps only in-frame clonotypes and omits some of them. The table records fewer than 85,000 clones, about 94% of them present only once. Sequenced here: peripheral blood, sampled in the first trimester of pregnancy. Receptor source: a female donor in good health, enrolled as a control in a pregnancy study.

The chain joins TRBV6-1 to TRBJ1-2; possible D gene TRBD1, 5 bases. Germline V gene lookup returns CDR1 MNHNS and CDR2 SASEGT. The CDR3 covers 14 residues. The ends were cut back, 3 bases at V and 8 bases at J, with 16 bases in the middle. This CDR3 reads CASSDIWGGDGYTF. CDR3 nucleotides: TGTGCCAGCAGTGATATATGGGGGGGGGACGGCTACACCTTC.

Remarks on this clone: Other DNA sequences within the sample encode an identical CDR3. The V gene is TRBV20-1, the J gene TRBJ2-3; D is unclear. In germline, CDR1 is DFQATT, CDR2 SNEGSKA (reference sequence). The V and J ends lost 6 bases and 0 bases respectively, with 4 bases between them. The CDR3 length is 11 residues. CDR3 sequence: CSALSTDTQYF. The CDR3 DNA follows: TGCAGTGCCCTAAGCACAGATACGCAGTATTTT.

A single count supports this clone. The chain combines TRBV10-3 with TRBJ2-1; D is possibly TRBD1 (6 bases). Trimming left V 0 bases short and J 2 bases short, with 8 bases between. The CDR3 sequence is 15 residues long. Germline lookup yields CDR1 ENHRY and CDR2 SYGVKD. For the CDR3, the DNA is TGTGCCATCAGTGAGTCGGGGGCCACCTACAATGAGCAGTTCTTC. This encodes CAISESGATYNEQFF.

The chain recombines TRBV6-5 with TRBJ2-7; a weak D match, TRBD2 (6 bases). Germline values: CDR1 MNHEY, CDR2 SVGAGI. V lost 10 bases and J lost 5, with 24 bases in between. The length of the CDR3 is 15 residues. For the CDR3, the DNA is TGTGCCACCTGGACACTCTTGGGGGGAGAGGACGAGCAGTACTTC. Translation gives CATWTLLGGEDEQYF.

The genes are TRBV27 and TRBJ2-2; D is undetermined. The CDR3 totals 13 residues. Germline-derived CDR1 and CDR2 are MNHEY and SMNVEV (reference sequence). V dropped 3 bases and J dropped 5 bases, with 7 bases sitting between them. CDR3 nucleotide sequence: TGTGCCAGCAGTTTTTCAGTAACCGGGGAGCTGTTTTTT. It codes for CASSFSVTGELFF.

J is TRBJ2-1 and V is TRBV5-1; D is possibly TRBD2 (6 bases). The germline V gene encodes CDR1 SGHRS and CDR2 YFSETQ. CDR3 length equals 16 residues. The germline V and J ends were trimmed by 4 bases and 2 bases, with 16 bases remaining between them. CDR3 protein: CASSEVGDLTYNEQFF. CDR3 nucleotide sequence: TGCGCCAGCAGCGAAGTAGGGGACTTGACCTACAATGAGCAGTTCTTC.

This clone came up once. V is TRBV2 and J is TRBJ2-3; D remains unclear. Trimming shortened V by 8 bases and J by 1 base, and 10 bases separated the two germline ends. This CDR3 spans 13 amino acids. Germline V gene data show CDR1 as SNHLY and CDR2 as FYNNEI. CDR3 protein: CASPAGGTDTQYF. In nucleotides, the CDR3 is TGTGCCAGCCCGGCCGGAGGCACAGATACGCAGTATTTT.

This chain connects TRBV5-4 to TRBJ2-2; TRBD1 is a possible D gene (6 bases). Trimming took 0 bases from V and 4 from J, leaving 16 bases between them. The CDR3 has 17 residues. The germline V gene has CDR1 SGHNT and CDR2 YYREEE (reference sequence). The chain's CDR3 is CASSLDRGTHITGELFF. The DNA of the CDR3 is TGTGCCAGCAGCTTGGACAGAGGGACACACATCACCGGGGAGCTGTTTTTT. The full variable domain, in which reference TRBV5-4 and TRBJ2-2 provide the parts outside the CDR3, is ETGVTQSPTHLIKTRGQQVTLRCSSQSGHNTVSWYQQALGQGPQFIFQYYREEENGRGNFPPRFSGLQFPNYSSELNVNALELDDSALYLCASSLDRGTHITGELFFGEGSRLTVL.

The chain links TRBV5-4 to TRBJ2-1; D perhaps matches TRBD2 (6 bases). The CDR3 length is 15 residues. Germline V gene data show CDR1 as SGHNT and CDR2 as YYREEE (reference sequence). V was pared by 5 bases and J by 3 bases, with 15 bases between. The CDR3 protein is CASSKEGTLYNEQFF. CDR3 sequence (DNA): TGTGCCAGCAGTAAGGAGGGGACTCTCTACAATGAGCAGTTCTTC.

This sequence joins TRBV19 and TRBJ2-1; possibly TRBD2 for D (6 bases). V dropped 4 bases and J dropped 8 bases, with 18 bases sitting between them. This CDR3 is built from 15 residues. Germline loops: CDR1 LNHDA, CDR2 SQIVND (reference sequence). The CDR3 coding sequence is TGTGCCAGTAGTACGGGAGCTCCCCCCGAGGATGAGCAGTTCTTC. Translating gives CASSTGAPPEDEQFF.

J is TRBJ2-7 and V is TRBV30; D gene unclear. There are 11 residues in the CDR3. Germline CDR1 is GTSNPN and CDR2 is SVGIG (reference sequence). Trimming took 4 bases from V and 7 from J, leaving 11 bases between them. CDR3 in amino acids: CAWTVMVEQYF. The DNA for the CDR3 is TGTGCCTGGACAGTGATGGTAGAGCAGTACTTC.

V and J are TRBV5-1 and TRBJ2-4, with a weak D call TRBD1 (6 bases). The germline V and J ends were trimmed by 2 bases and 15 bases, with 18 bases remaining between them. Germline CDR1 and CDR2: SGHRS and YFSETQ. There are 13 residues in the CDR3. CDR3 region: CASSFETGPHWYF. CDR3 sequence (DNA): TGCGCCAGCAGCTTTGAGACAGGCCCTCATTGGTACTTC.

The V gene is TRBV28, the J gene TRBJ1-5, with 10 bases matching TRBD1. CDR1 and CDR2 (germline): MDHEN, SYDVKM. The length of the CDR3 is 16 residues. V gave up 6 bases and J gave up 3 bases; unmatched junction bases: 8. CDR3 nucleotides: TGTGCCAGCAGCCTGACAGGGGGCAGACACAATCAGCCCCAGCATTTT. This encodes CASSLTGGRHNQPQHF.

This sequence joins TRBV5-1 and TRBJ2-2; D perhaps matches TRBD1 (6 bases). CDR3 length: 14 amino acids. Germline-derived CDR1 and CDR2 are SGHRS and YFSETQ. The V end was cut by 0 bases, the J end by 5 bases, with 8 bases between. The CDR3 DNA sequence: TGCGCCAGCAGCTTGGTGGGACAAACCGGGGAGCTGTTTTTT. It is translated as CASSLVGQTGELFF.

The count of this clone is one. The rearrangement joins TRBV20-1 to TRBJ2-5, with a weak D call TRBD2 (5 bases). Trimming cost V 5 bases and J 4 bases, with 8 bases left between them. The germline V gene has CDR1 DFQATT and CDR2 SNEGSKA (reference sequence). The CDR3 sequence is 11 residues long. CDR3 DNA sequence: TGCAGTGCTCTAGCCCCAGAGACCCAGTACTTC. Amino acid sequence: CSALAPETQYF.

The chain has TRBV19 and TRBJ2-3; 11 bases agree with TRBD2. Per germline, CDR1 LNHDA and CDR2 SQIVND (reference sequence). This CDR3 region has 16 residues. The ends lost 5 bases at V and 6 bases at J; junction bases unmatched: 10. CDR3: CASSRRSGRASDTQYF. CDR3 DNA: TGTGCCAGTAGTCGGCGTAGCGGGAGGGCCTCGGATACGCAGTATTTT.

The rearrangement uses TRBV5-4 and TRBJ1-3; D gene ambiguous. The CDR3 extends over 14 amino acids. Trimming stripped 0 bases from V and 3 bases from J, with 7 bases between. The germline gives CDR1 SGHNT, CDR2 YYREEE (reference sequence). In DNA form, the CDR3 reads TGTGCCAGCAGCTTGGACAGCGGTGGAAACACCATATATTTT. Its translation is CASSLDSGGNTIYF.

This chain connects TRBV7-6 to TRBJ2-1, with 9 bases aligning to TRBD1. CDR3 length: 15 residues. Germline CDR1 SGHVS, CDR2 FNYEAQ. The trim removed 0 bases at V and 8 bases at J, leaving 5 bases unmatched. The CDR3 nucleotides read TGTGCCAGCAGCTTAGCGGGACAGGGTATCGATGAGCAGTTCTTC. The encoded protein is CASSLAGQGIDEQFF.

CDR3 region: CSASGHREQFF. The CDR3 DNA sequence: TGCAGTGCTAGTGGCCACAGGGAGCAGTTCTTC. The V and J genes are TRBV20-1 and TRBJ2-1, with a weak D call TRBD1 (5 bases). Between the trimmed V and J ends, which lost 3 bases and 10 bases, there was a span of 10 bases. The CDR3 has 11 amino acids. The germline gives CDR1 DFQATT, CDR2 SNEGSKA (reference sequence).

The chain recombines TRBV2 with TRBJ2-1; the D is unclear. The CDR3 loop spans 11 amino acids. Germline CDR1 and CDR2: SNHLY and FYNNEI. The V and J ends lost 4 bases and 4 bases respectively, with 2 bases between them. The CDR3 DNA sequence: TGTGCCAGCAGTGTATACAATGAGCAGTTCTTC. Its translation: CASSVYNEQFF.

The chain uses TRBV4-1 and TRBJ1-4, with 8 nucleotides matching TRBD1. The CDR3 loop spans 17 amino acids. Trimming took 0 bases from V and 8 from J; bases not matched to a gene: 11. Germline V gives CDR1 MGHRA, CDR2 YSYEKL. The CDR3 region has the DNA TGCGCCAGCAGCCAAGACCAGACAGGGGCGCGCGAGGAAAAACTGTTTTTT. Translated: CASSQDQTGAREEKLFF.

This chain connects TRBV18 to TRBJ2-7; D is ambiguous. V lost 4 bases and J lost 1, with 11 bases in between. Germline V gene data show CDR1 as KGHSH and CDR2 as LQKENI. The CDR3 runs to 14 residues. CDR3 sequence reads: CASSRPSESYEQYF. In nucleotides, the CDR3 is TGTGCCAGCTCACGCCCGAGCGAATCCTACGAGCAGTACTTC.